This TCR beta chain came from a study of regulatory T cells in long-lasting Graves disease. Study results and caveats: Study of thyroid tissue was not done, with only peripheral blood studied. TRBV28 was favored in persistent disease, as were TRBJ1-2 and TRBJ2-5. More public clonotypes were shared by persistent patients (fewer than 3,000) than by new patients (approximately 1,000).

The V and J ends lost 5 bases and 1 base, in that order; junction bases with no gene match: 11. Germline CDR1 is SQVTM and CDR2 is ANQGSEA. The CDR3 runs to 17 residues. Described time point: persistent/refractory GD, antithyroid drugs over 5 years with positive TRAb. RNA extracted from PBMCs served as the sequencing template. The authors drew approximately 10 milliliters of peripheral blood into EDTA tubes. To make TCR beta libraries, researchers used iRepertoire HTBI primers and Arm-PCR of CDR3 regions. TCRdb re-called the multiplex PCR reads through MiXCR, storing one row per CDR3 protein. The sample lists around 510,000 distinct CDR3 sequences, less than 25% occurring once. This clonotype was detected many times. As yet, its antigen is unknown.

V and J are TRBV29-1 and TRBJ1-1; 12 bases are shared with TRBD1. This TCR was recovered from a female donor with Graves disease. The input for sequencing was peripheral blood mononuclear cells (PBMCs), taken when the disease was refractory, from a patient treated with antithyroid drugs. The CDR3 protein is CSVQPGTGGVKNTEAFF. CDR3 nucleotides: TGCAGCGTTCAACCTGGGACAGGGGGCGTCAAGAACACTGAAGCTTTCTTT.